This T cell receptor beta chain emerged from a study of cytomegalovirus exposure and HLA in healthy donors. Study-wide results and limits: The presence/absence work took it that sequencing depth was about the same across donors. Most observed TCR sequences were rare, whereas some public TCRs were detected in many donors. The authors enumerated some 170 TCR beta chains as linked to cytomegalovirus. An analysis that came later showed most CMV-associated TCR beta chains appearing HLA-restricted.

PCR primers comprised 60 Vbeta and 13 Jbeta primers. Method: immunoSEQ multiplex PCR; TCRdb's copy keeps in-frame clones and lacks some. This sample has roughly 73,000 clones, with 60% to 85% found just once. Germline-derived CDR1 and CDR2 are MNHNY and SVGAGI (reference sequence). V was pared by 0 bases and J by 2 bases, with 0 bases of the junction left unmatched. The CDR3 has 14 residues. Note on this clone: The target antigen is unknown.

The sample taken for sequencing was PBMCs. This TCR was recovered from a man between 65 and 85 years old in good health and CMV-seronegative. V gene TRBV6-6 combines with J gene TRBJ2-5, with 7 bases matching TRBD2. The CDR3 here is CASSYSGGQETQYF. CDR3 DNA: TGTGCCAGCAGTTACTCGGGAGGGCAAGAGACCCAGTACTTC.